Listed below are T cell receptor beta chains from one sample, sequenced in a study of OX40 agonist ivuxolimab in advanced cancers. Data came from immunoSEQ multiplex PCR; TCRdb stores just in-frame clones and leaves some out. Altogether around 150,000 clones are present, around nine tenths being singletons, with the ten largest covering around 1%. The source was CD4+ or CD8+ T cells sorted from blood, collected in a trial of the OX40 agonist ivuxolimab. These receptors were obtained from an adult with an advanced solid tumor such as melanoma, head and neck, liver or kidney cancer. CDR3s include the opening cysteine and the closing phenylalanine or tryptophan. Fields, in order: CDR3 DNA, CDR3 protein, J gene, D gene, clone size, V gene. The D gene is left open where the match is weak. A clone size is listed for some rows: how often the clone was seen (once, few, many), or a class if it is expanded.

cdr3_nt: TGTGCCAGCAGTGACCGGGAGTTCTACGAGCAGTACTTC; cdr3_aa: CASSDREFYEQYF; j_call: TRBJ2-7; d_call: NA; clone_size: NA; v_call: TRBV6-1
cdr3_nt: TGCGCCAGTCGGGGGAGGGACCAAGAGACCCAGTACTTC; cdr3_aa: CASRGRDQETQYF; j_call: TRBJ2-5; d_call: TRBD2; clone_size: NA; v_call: TRBV5-1
cdr3_nt: TGTGCCAGTAGTAGTCTGGGGTCCCACACTGAAGCTTTCTTT; cdr3_aa: CASSSLGSHTEAFF; j_call: TRBJ1-1; d_call: NA; clone_size: few; v_call: TRBV19
cdr3_nt: TGTGCCAGCAGTTTATGGACAGAAACAGATACGCAGTATTTT; cdr3_aa: CASSLWTETDTQYF; j_call: TRBJ2-3; d_call: NA; clone_size: NA; v_call: TRBV28
cdr3_nt: TGCGCCAGCAGCCAACTGGACAGGATCAACAATGAGCAGTTCTTC; cdr3_aa: CASSQLDRINNEQFF; j_call: TRBJ2-1; d_call: TRBD1; clone_size: NA; v_call: TRBV4-1
cdr3_nt: TGTGCCAGCAACCCTGGTGGGACCAACGAGCAGTACTTC; cdr3_aa: CASNPGGTNEQYF; j_call: TRBJ2-7; d_call: NA; clone_size: NA; v_call: TRBV9
cdr3_nt: TGTGCCAGCAGCTTGGGACTTAGGCGCAATCAGCCCCAGCATTTT; cdr3_aa: CASSLGLRRNQPQHF; j_call: TRBJ1-5; d_call: NA; clone_size: NA; v_call: TRBV5-6
cdr3_nt: TGTGCCAGCAGCCCCGGCCCTGCTCGTACTGAAGCTTTCTTT; cdr3_aa: CASSPGPARTEAFF; j_call: TRBJ1-1; d_call: NA; clone_size: NA; v_call: TRBV7-3
cdr3_nt: TGTGCCAGCAGCCCATCCGGGACTACCTACGAGCAGTACTTC; cdr3_aa: CASSPSGTTYEQYF; j_call: TRBJ2-7; d_call: TRBD2; clone_size: NA; v_call: TRBV7-3
cdr3_nt: TGTGCCAGCAGCTTGAGAGGGAAAGGGACTGAAGCTTTCTTT; cdr3_aa: CASSLRGKGTEAFF; j_call: TRBJ1-1; d_call: NA; clone_size: once; v_call: TRBV11-1
cdr3_nt: TGTGCCAGCAGCCCCCAGTACCAAGAGACCCAGTACTTC; cdr3_aa: CASSPQYQETQYF; j_call: TRBJ2-5; d_call: NA; clone_size: NA; v_call: TRBV7-2
cdr3_nt: TGTGCCAGCAGCTTAGTATTGGGATACAATGAGCAGTTCTTC; cdr3_aa: CASSLVLGYNEQFF; j_call: TRBJ2-1; d_call: NA; clone_size: NA; v_call: TRBV7-2
cdr3_nt: TGTGCCAGCATCACTGCGGGGGGGCGAAACACCATATATTTT; cdr3_aa: CASITAGGRNTIYF; j_call: TRBJ1-3; d_call: NA; clone_size: NA; v_call: TRBV6-1
cdr3_nt: TGTGCCAGCAGAGGGAGGCTTATAGCGGGAGGGACACTCCTAGGCACAGATACGCAGTATTTT; cdr3_aa: CASRGRLIAGGTLLGTDTQYF; j_call: TRBJ2-3; d_call: TRBD2; clone_size: NA; v_call: TRBV7-8
cdr3_nt: TGTGCCAGCAGCCCGACGGGGACTAGCGGGACGGGGAAAAACATTCAGTACTTC; cdr3_aa: CASSPTGTSGTGKNIQYF; j_call: TRBJ2-4; d_call: TRBD2; clone_size: NA; v_call: TRBV7-9
cdr3_nt: TGTGCCAGCAGCTCCGGGACTAGCGGGTCCGACGAGCAGTACTTC; cdr3_aa: CASSSGTSGSDEQYF; j_call: TRBJ2-7; d_call: TRBD2; clone_size: NA; v_call: TRBV6-5
cdr3_nt: TGTGCCAGCAGTGGGGTTATCGGGGGCACTGAAGCTTTCTTT; cdr3_aa: CASSGVIGGTEAFF; j_call: TRBJ1-1; d_call: NA; clone_size: NA; v_call: TRBV2
cdr3_nt: TGTGCCAGCAGCCTGACGGCAACTAATGAAAAACTGTTTTTT; cdr3_aa: CASSLTATNEKLFF; j_call: TRBJ1-4; d_call: NA; clone_size: NA; v_call: TRBV7-9
cdr3_nt: TGTGCCAGCAGTTTAATGGGTCTTAGCAATCAGCCCCAGCATTTT; cdr3_aa: CASSLMGLSNQPQHF; j_call: TRBJ1-5; d_call: NA; clone_size: NA; v_call: TRBV28
cdr3_nt: TGTGCCAGCAGTATATTGACAGGGCGTAGCACTGAAGCTTTCTTT; cdr3_aa: CASSILTGRSTEAFF; j_call: TRBJ1-1; d_call: TRBD1; clone_size: NA; v_call: TRBV27
cdr3_nt: TGTGCCAGCACTCTCACCGGGGGCGTTGGCAATGAGCAGTTCTTC; cdr3_aa: CASTLTGGVGNEQFF; j_call: TRBJ2-1; d_call: NA; clone_size: NA; v_call: TRBV7-3
cdr3_nt: TGTGCCAGCAGTTCCCAAGGGGCGAAAGAACATGAAAAACTGTTTTTT; cdr3_aa: CASSSQGAKEHEKLFF; j_call: TRBJ1-4; d_call: NA; clone_size: NA; v_call: TRBV28
cdr3_nt: TGCGCCAGCAGGCCCGGGACAACGGAGACCTACGAGCAGTACTTC; cdr3_aa: CASRPGTTETYEQYF; j_call: TRBJ2-7; d_call: NA; clone_size: few; v_call: TRBV5-1
cdr3_nt: TGCGCCAGCGGAAAACGGGGGCCCTACGAGCAGTACTTC; cdr3_aa: CASGKRGPYEQYF; j_call: TRBJ2-7; d_call: NA; clone_size: NA; v_call: TRBV23-1
cdr3_nt: TGCGCCAGCAGCTTCCAGGCCAACTATGGCTACACCTTC; cdr3_aa: CASSFQANYGYTF; j_call: TRBJ1-2; d_call: NA; clone_size: NA; v_call: TRBV5-1
cdr3_nt: TGTGCTAGTGGTTCGCCATTTTACAATGAGCAGTTCTTC; cdr3_aa: CASGSPFYNEQFF; j_call: TRBJ2-1; d_call: NA; clone_size: NA; v_call: TRBV12-5
cdr3_nt: TGTGCCAGCAGTTACGCGGGACTAGCCAAAAACATTCAGTACTTC; cdr3_aa: CASSYAGLAKNIQYF; j_call: TRBJ2-4; d_call: NA; clone_size: NA; v_call: TRBV6-5
cdr3_nt: TGTGCCAGCAGCTTAGGGAGTACAGGGGGCAGACGGACTGAAGCTTTCTTT; cdr3_aa: CASSLGSTGGRRTEAFF; j_call: TRBJ1-1; d_call: TRBD1; clone_size: NA; v_call: TRBV5-8
cdr3_nt: TGTGCCTGGAGTCGGCAGGGAGAGACCCAGTACTTC; cdr3_aa: CAWSRQGETQYF; j_call: TRBJ2-5; d_call: NA; clone_size: NA; v_call: TRBV30
cdr3_nt: TGTGCCAGCAGCTTAGAGGGACAGGGGAATCAGCCCCAGCATTTT; cdr3_aa: CASSLEGQGNQPQHF; j_call: TRBJ1-5; d_call: TRBD1; clone_size: NA; v_call: TRBV7-9
cdr3_nt: TGTGCCAGCAGTTTAAGGCAGCAAAACTATGGCTACACCTTC; cdr3_aa: CASSLRQQNYGYTF; j_call: TRBJ1-2; d_call: NA; clone_size: NA; v_call: TRBV28
cdr3_nt: TGCGCCAGCAGCCCGCTAGCGGGAGAAGAGACCCAGTACTTC; cdr3_aa: CASSPLAGEETQYF; j_call: TRBJ2-5; d_call: TRBD2; clone_size: NA; v_call: TRBV5-1
cdr3_nt: TGCGCCAGCAGCTTGGAGGGCGAGACGGGAGAGCAGTACTTC; cdr3_aa: CASSLEGETGEQYF; j_call: TRBJ2-7; d_call: NA; clone_size: NA; v_call: TRBV5-1
cdr3_nt: TGTGCCAGTAGCGTATCGGAGAACTCCTACGAGCAGTACTTC; cdr3_aa: CASSVSENSYEQYF; j_call: TRBJ2-7; d_call: NA; clone_size: once; v_call: TRBV19
cdr3_nt: TGTGCCAGCAGTTACCGGGACCGAAGCCTGACCACTGAAGCTTTCTTT; cdr3_aa: CASSYRDRSLTTEAFF; j_call: TRBJ1-1; d_call: NA; clone_size: once; v_call: TRBV28
cdr3_nt: TGTGCCAGCAGCTTAGAGGGGGGGACCCAGTACTTC; cdr3_aa: CASSLEGGTQYF; j_call: TRBJ2-5; d_call: NA; clone_size: NA; v_call: TRBV7-2
cdr3_nt: TGCAGCGTTGGGATCGGGGCTACCACAGATACGCAGTATTTT; cdr3_aa: CSVGIGATTDTQYF; j_call: TRBJ2-3; d_call: NA; clone_size: few; v_call: TRBV29-1
cdr3_nt: TGTGCCAGCAGTTCACCTAGCGGCTCCTACGAGCAGTACTTC; cdr3_aa: CASSSPSGSYEQYF; j_call: TRBJ2-7; d_call: TRBD2; clone_size: NA; v_call: TRBV28
cdr3_nt: TGTGCCAGCACCCTTCTGCGGGAGGGAAATGAGCAGTTCTTC; cdr3_aa: CASTLLREGNEQFF; j_call: TRBJ2-1; d_call: TRBD2; clone_size: NA; v_call: TRBV5-4
cdr3_nt: TGTGCCAGCAACCCAGGGGCTCCGTCTAACAATGAGCAGTTCTTC; cdr3_aa: CASNPGAPSNNEQFF; j_call: TRBJ2-1; d_call: NA; clone_size: NA; v_call: TRBV9
cdr3_nt: TGTGCCAGCAGCCTAAGGGCGGCTGTCTACGAGCAGTACTTC; cdr3_aa: CASSLRAAVYEQYF; j_call: TRBJ2-7; d_call: NA; clone_size: NA; v_call: TRBV7-2
cdr3_nt: TGTGCCAGCAGCTTAGGTGGTGGGCAAGCCTACGAGCAGTACTTC; cdr3_aa: CASSLGGGQAYEQYF; j_call: TRBJ2-7; d_call: NA; clone_size: NA; v_call: TRBV11-2
cdr3_nt: TGTGCCAGCAGCTTGGACAGGTTTAATGAAAAACTGTTTTTT; cdr3_aa: CASSLDRFNEKLFF; j_call: TRBJ1-4; d_call: TRBD1; clone_size: NA; v_call: TRBV4-2
cdr3_nt: TGTGCCAGCAGCCTACTAGCGGGAGCCTACTACGAGCAGTACTTC; cdr3_aa: CASSLLAGAYYEQYF; j_call: TRBJ2-7; d_call: TRBD2; clone_size: NA; v_call: TRBV5-4
cdr3_nt: TGTGCCAGCAGTGCACAGACAGGGGGCTATGGCTACACCTTC; cdr3_aa: CASSAQTGGYGYTF; j_call: TRBJ1-2; d_call: TRBD1; clone_size: NA; v_call: TRBV6-6
cdr3_nt: TGTGCCAGTACTCTGAGGGGGAGAGAGGAGACCCAGTACTTC; cdr3_aa: CASTLRGREETQYF; j_call: TRBJ2-5; d_call: NA; clone_size: NA; v_call: TRBV19
cdr3_nt: TGTGCCAGCAGCTCGACCAGTCGTACCTACGAGCAGTACTTC; cdr3_aa: CASSSTSRTYEQYF; j_call: TRBJ2-7; d_call: NA; clone_size: once; v_call: TRBV7-2
cdr3_nt: TGTGCCAGCAGATCCCAGGGGAATGCGGTCTATGGCTACACCTTC; cdr3_aa: CASRSQGNAVYGYTF; j_call: TRBJ1-2; d_call: NA; clone_size: NA; v_call: TRBV5-8
cdr3_nt: TGTGCCAGTAGTTGGGGTTATAGCAATCAGCCCCAGCATTTT; cdr3_aa: CASSWGYSNQPQHF; j_call: TRBJ1-5; d_call: NA; clone_size: few; v_call: TRBV19
cdr3_nt: TGTGCCAGCAGTTTGAAAGGAGAAGGACAGGGATATTTT; cdr3_aa: CASSLKGEGQGYF; j_call: TRBJ2-3; d_call: TRBD1; clone_size: NA; v_call: TRBV27
cdr3_nt: TGCGCCAGCAGCCAGGCGGACAGGGTAATAGGCGAGCAGTACTTC; cdr3_aa: CASSQADRVIGEQYF; j_call: TRBJ2-7; d_call: TRBD1; clone_size: NA; v_call: TRBV4-1
cdr3_nt: TGTGCCAGCTCGAGAGAACAGGGCTACGAGCAGTACTTC; cdr3_aa: CASSREQGYEQYF; j_call: TRBJ2-7; d_call: NA; clone_size: NA; v_call: TRBV6-5
cdr3_nt: TGTGCCTGGAGTGAGGGGGGTGGCTATGGCTACACCTTC; cdr3_aa: CAWSEGGGYGYTF; j_call: TRBJ1-2; d_call: NA; clone_size: NA; v_call: TRBV30
cdr3_nt: TGTGCCAGTAGTATGGGACAGGGTTCTCAAGAGACCCAGTACTTC; cdr3_aa: CASSMGQGSQETQYF; j_call: TRBJ2-5; d_call: TRBD1; clone_size: NA; v_call: TRBV19
cdr3_nt: TGTGCCAGCAGTTACACCCCTGGACAGGGGGCGTACGAGCAGTACTTC; cdr3_aa: CASSYTPGQGAYEQYF; j_call: TRBJ2-7; d_call: TRBD1; clone_size: NA; v_call: TRBV6-6
cdr3_nt: TGTGCCAGCAGCCCCCAGAGCAGCACAGATACGCAGTATTTT; cdr3_aa: CASSPQSSTDTQYF; j_call: TRBJ2-3; d_call: NA; clone_size: NA; v_call: TRBV11-2
cdr3_nt: TGTGCCAGTAGTACCCGGGATAAGGCTGGCTACACCTTC; cdr3_aa: CASSTRDKAGYTF; j_call: TRBJ1-2; d_call: NA; clone_size: NA; v_call: TRBV19
cdr3_nt: TGTGCCAGCAGCTTAGCGGGACTCTCCTACAATGAGCAGTTCTTC; cdr3_aa: CASSLAGLSYNEQFF; j_call: TRBJ2-1; d_call: TRBD2; clone_size: NA; v_call: TRBV6-5